This is a list of T cell receptor beta chains from one sample in a study of beta chain features in type 1 diabetes. Here immunoSEQ multiplex PCR was the method, and the copy in TCRdb shows in-frame clones only, minus some. Among around 400,000 clones listed, around 13% were seen once. Sequencing was performed on naive CD4+ T cells from blood. The receptors come from a man aged 18 to 30 in good health. Both conserved end residues are part of each CDR3. A D gene is named only where the DNA matches it firmly. Clone size is stated in some rows and not others, as once, few, many or a class when expanded.

D	J	size	V	CDR3	DNA
.	TRBJ1-1	.	TRBV30	CAWSVNSYNTEAFF	TGTGCCTGGAGTGTAAACAGCTACAACACTGAAGCTTTCTTT
TRBD1	TRBJ2-7	few	TRBV5-4	CASHGTGTGSGEQYF	TGTGCCAGCCATGGGACGGGGACAGGGTCGGGAGAGCAGTACTTC
TRBD2	TRBJ2-7	.	TRBV7-8	CASSPRGGGPHYEQYF	TGTGCCAGCAGCCCCCGGGGCGGGGGGCCTCACTACGAGCAGTACTTC
.	TRBJ1-5	.	TRBV19	CASSTQGNQPQHF	TGTGCCAGTAGTACCCAGGGAAATCAGCCCCAGCATTTT
.	TRBJ2-1	.	TRBV5-1	CASSWRGGRSNEQFF	TGCGCCAGCAGCTGGAGGGGAGGACGGAGCAATGAGCAGTTCTTC
.	TRBJ2-7	few	TRBV7-9	CASSSPGLGGREQYF	TGTGCCAGCAGCTCCCCGGGACTGGGGGGTCGGGAGCAGTACTTC
TRBD1	TRBJ1-1	.	TRBV2	CASNRQGRQTEAFF	TGTGCCAGTAACCGACAGGGGCGCCAGACTGAAGCTTTCTTT
.	TRBJ1-1	.	TRBV6-6	CASGEGGTEAFF	TGTGCCAGCGGAGAGGGAGGCACTGAAGCTTTCTTT
TRBD1	TRBJ1-6	few	TRBV2	CASSRLGQGDSPLHF	TGTGCCAGCAGTAGACTTGGACAGGGAGATTCACCCCTCCACTTT
.	TRBJ2-7	.	TRBV13	CASSLGTRRADEQYF	TGTGCCAGCAGCTTAGGAACCCGCAGGGCCGACGAGCAGTACTTC
.	TRBJ1-1	.	TRBV18	CASSPPGLSKGEAFF	TGTGCCAGCTCACCACCGGGACTGAGCAAGGGTGAAGCTTTCTTT